This TCR beta chain was profiled in a study of cytomegalovirus exposure and HLA in healthy donors. General study points: A reported reduction in N-insertions relative to the approximately 690-donor mean was seen in an Asian-associated ancestry cluster in a later analysis. Both high specificity and high sensitivity reportedly marked the classifier's diagnosis of cytomegalovirus status. Most of the TCR beta V segments (in an earlier analysis) were productive either about 87% or about 30% of the time. Some V segments, TRBV6-2 and TRBV6-3 among them, were indistinguishable and were therefore excluded.

With regard to this clone: Antigen unknown. The junction does not match germline at one end; this may be a read error.

The PCR had 60 Vbeta and 13 Jbeta primers. Profiled with immunoSEQ multiplex PCR; TCRdb holds only in-frame clones, not every one. The table shows 150,000 to 200,000 clones, with roughly 13% occurring only once. The CDR3 extends over 13 amino acids. The germline CDR1 and CDR2 sequences are SGHTA and FQGNSA. What was sequenced was PBMCs. The chain links TRBV7-2 to TRBJ2-5; 10 nucleotides match TRBD2. The source is a man between 50 and 59 years old in good health and CMV-seropositive. The CDR3 loop is CASSLAWSGGAHF. The CDR3 DNA reads as TGTGCCAGCAGCTTAGCTTGGAGCGGGGGGGCTCACTTC.